One and the same sample provided the 17 T cell receptor beta chains below, sequenced in a study of blood T cell repertoires in COVID-19. Profiling relied on immunoSEQ multiplex PCR, and the TCRdb table lists in-frame clones only, not all of them. The repertoire holds some 290,000 clones, with 86% as singletons. Sample: peripheral blood. Receptors were obtained from a woman under 40 with COVID-19, enrolled during active disease.

The chain has TRBV7-6 and TRBJ2-5, with TRBD1 matching over 7 bases. Germline V gene sequence: CDR1 SGHVS, CDR2 FNYEAQ. J was trimmed by 3 bases and V by 5 bases; bases with no gene match: 9. CDR3 length: 15 residues. CDR3 nucleotides: TGTGCCAGCAGCCCCGAGTGGGACAGCGAAGAGACCCAGTACTTC. Protein sequence: CASSPEWDSEETQYF. The full variable domain, in which reference TRBV7-6 and TRBJ2-5 provide the parts outside the CDR3, is GAGVSQSPRYKVTKRGQDVALRCDPISGHVSLYWYRQALGQGPEFLTYFNYEAQQDKSGLPNDRFSAERPEGSISTLTIQRTEQRDSAMYRCASSPEWDSEETQYFGPGTRLLVL.

V usage is TRBV13 and J usage is TRBJ2-7, with 11 bases fitting TRBD2. This CDR3 region has 16 residues. The V and J ends lost 5 bases and 1 base, in that order; junction bases with no gene match: 7. Germline-derived CDR1 and CDR2 are PRHDT and FYEKMQ (reference sequence). CDR3 DNA sequence: TGTGCCAGCAGCGGACCGGGACTAGCGGTATCCTACGAGCAGTACTTC. Translating gives CASSGPGLAVSYEQYF.

The chain recombines TRBV6-1 with TRBJ2-7, with D tentatively TRBD1 (8 bases). The germline V gene encodes CDR1 MNHNS and CDR2 SASEGT. The V end lost 2 bases, the J end lost 6 bases, and 17 bases lay between the germline ends. The CDR3 is 15 residues long. The CDR3 loop is CASSETATGEGEQYF. The DNA of the CDR3 is TGTGCCAGCAGTGAAACAGCGACAGGGGAGGGCGAGCAGTACTTC.

In this sample, this clone turned up once. The rearrangement uses TRBV5-3 and TRBJ1-2; 9 nucleotides match TRBD1. Being an ORF, TRBV5-3 has a function that is uncertain. V dropped 2 bases and J dropped 1; count of bases not matched to a gene: 6. The CDR3 consists of 16 residues. The CDR3 here is CARSFLRDRDNYGYTF. DNA for the CDR3: TGTGCCAGAAGCTTTCTCCGGGACAGGGATAACTATGGCTACACCTTC.

The chain has TRBV10-1 and TRBJ2-1, with D uncertain. Germline loops: CDR1 WNHNN, CDR2 SYGVQD (reference sequence). This CDR3 contains 11 residues. V was trimmed by 5 bases and J by 7 bases, leaving 6 bases between them. Written as DNA, the CDR3 is TGCGCCAGCAGTTCTAGGAATGAGCAGTTCTTC. Its translation is CASSSRNEQFF.

The chain recombines TRBV14 with TRBJ2-2; 10 nucleotides line up with TRBD1. The trim removed 5 bases at V and 7 bases at J, leaving 4 bases unmatched. The CDR3 extends over 14 amino acids. Germline lookup yields CDR1 SGHDN and CDR2 FVKESK. CDR3 region: CASSDRGRGGELFF. CDR3 bases: TGTGCCAGCAGCGACAGGGGGCGAGGCGGGGAGCTGTTTTTT.

The genes are TRBV2 and TRBJ1-1; 7 bases fit TRBD1. The V gene's germline CDR1 is SNHLY and CDR2 FYNNEI. With V trimmed by 6 bases and J by 1 base, 5 bases remained unmatched. The CDR3 totals 14 residues. CDR3 amino acids: CASRLRGENTEAFF. The CDR3 coding sequence is TGTGCCAGCAGACTCAGGGGGGAGAACACTGAAGCTTTCTTT. The full variable domain, in which reference TRBV2 and TRBJ1-1 provide the parts outside the CDR3, is EPEVTQTPSHQVTQMGQEVILRCVPISNHLYFYWYRQILGQKVEFLVSFYNNEISEKSEIFDDQFSVERPDGSNFTLKIRSTKLEDSAMYFCASRLRGENTEAFFGQGTRLTVV.

The V and J genes are TRBV5-5 and TRBJ1-2, with D hard to call. This CDR3 is built from 15 residues. The germline V gene has CDR1 SGHKS and CDR2 YYEKEE (reference sequence). Trimming stripped 0 bases from V and 4 bases from J, with 13 bases between. The CDR3 nucleotides are TGTGCCAGCAGCTTGGAGGCCAGGTTTAGCTATGGCTACACCTTC. The encoded protein is CASSLEARFSYGYTF.

This clone has a single count. The chain combines TRBV4-2 with TRBJ1-3; D gene ambiguous. The germline V and J ends were trimmed by 0 bases and 10 bases, with 10 bases remaining between them. Germline assignment: CDR1 LGHNA and CDR2 YNFKEQ. There are 13 residues in the CDR3. The CDR3 is CASSQDFEATIYF. The CDR3 DNA is TGTGCCAGCAGCCAAGATTTTGAAGCGACCATATATTTT.

Details on this clone: One end of the junction fails to match germline, which may point to a read error. The chain combines TRBV28 with TRBJ1-2; 9 bases match TRBD1. Germline V lookup: CDR1 MDHEN, CDR2 SYDVKM. This CDR3 is built from 14 residues. CDR3 in DNA: TGTGCCAGCAGTTTTAGGGCCCGGACAGGGGATATCGCCTTC. Protein sequence: CASSFRARTGDIAF.

The chain employs TRBV6-5 and TRBJ1-1; D is undetermined. CDR3 length: 13 residues. The germline gives CDR1 MNHEY, CDR2 SVGAGI. Between the trimmed V and J ends, which lost 1 base and 5 bases, there was a span of 8 bases. CDR3 amino acids: CASSYFRGTEAFF. In DNA, the CDR3 is TGTGCCAGCAGTTACTTCCGGGGAACTGAAGCTTTCTTT.

The rearrangement joins TRBV7-9 to TRBJ2-7; possibly TRBD1 for D (6 bases). Germline CDR1 and CDR2: SEHNR and FQNEAQ (reference sequence). Trimming removed 7 bases from V and 5 bases from J, with 21 bases in between. The CDR3 is made up of 15 amino acids. In DNA form, the CDR3 reads TGTGCCAGCACCCCTCCAGGGACATCCGGCAACGAGCAGTACTTC. Translating gives CASTPPGTSGNEQYF.

The chain links TRBV7-9 to TRBJ2-2, with TRBD2 matching over 7 bases. There are 19 residues in the CDR3. Unmatched junction bases numbered 15, after V lost 5 bases and J lost 0 bases. CDR1 is SEHNR and CDR2 is FQNEAQ in the germline V gene (reference sequence). The CDR3 loop reads CASSPPRWGGDSNTGELFF. DNA for the CDR3: TGTGCCAGCAGCCCTCCCAGATGGGGGGGGGATTCGAACACCGGGGAGCTGTTTTTT.

This chain links TRBV2 with TRBJ1-1; possible D gene TRBD1, 5 bases. Germline CDR1 reads SNHLY; CDR2 reads FYNNEI. The V and J ends lost 6 bases and 4 bases respectively, with 12 bases between them. This CDR3 has 13 amino acids. The CDR3 nucleotides read TGTGCCAGCAGGCAATTCCAGGGCACTGAAGCTTTCTTT. This encodes CASRQFQGTEAFF.

V usage is TRBV6-5 and J usage is TRBJ1-4; perhaps TRBD1 as D (6 bases). The V end was cut by 8 bases, the J end by 3 bases, with 13 bases between. The germline CDR1 and CDR2 sequences are MNHEY and SVGAGI. CDR3 size: 14 residues. DNA of the CDR3: TGTGCCAGCCGGCCGCCAGGGGCTAATGAAAAACTGTTTTTT. Amino acid sequence: CASRPPGANEKLFF.

The V call is TRBV11-2, the J call TRBJ1-1; D gene uncertain. V lost 5 bases and J lost 6, with 19 bases in between. The CDR3 runs to 15 residues. CDR1 and CDR2 (germline): SGHAT, FQNNGV. The CDR3 nucleotides read TGTGCCAGCAGCCAATTGGCGGGTCTCGGGCCTGAAGCTTTCTTT. Its protein is CASSQLAGLGPEAFF.

The V call is TRBV7-9, the J call TRBJ2-1, with 8 positions matching TRBD1. The CDR3 runs 13 residues. The germline CDR1 and CDR2 sequences are SEHNR and FQNEAQ (reference sequence). The V segment lost 1 base and the J segment 12 bases; nucleotides outside the gene matches: 5. CDR3 in amino acids: CASSLETGAGQFF. In nucleotides, the CDR3 is TGTGCCAGCAGCTTAGAGACAGGGGCCGGGCAGTTCTTC.